This record covers a single T cell receptor (beta chain). Other DNA sequences in the same sample also yield this CDR3. The data were obtained in a study of shared clonotypes between healthy human individuals. Germline V lookup: CDR1 SNHLY, CDR2 FYNNEI. The CDR3 totals 13 residues. V dropped 1 base and J dropped 7 bases, with 8 bases sitting between them. The repertoire was sequenced with immunoSEQ multiplex PCR; TCRdb's copy has only in-frame clones and lacks some. The sample holds 2 million to 2.5 million clones, 85% to 95% seen once. The gene calls are TRBV2 and TRBJ1-5; D uncertain. What was sequenced was naive CD4+ T cells from PBMCs. Noted subset: CD45RA+ positively selected. The sequence derives from a man aged 18-30 years in good health. Some clones in this sample may be carry-over from other donors' samples. In DNA form, the CDR3 reads TGTGCCAGCAGTGAAGAGGGCGGCCAGCCCCAGCATTTT. It yields the protein CASSEEGGQPQHF.